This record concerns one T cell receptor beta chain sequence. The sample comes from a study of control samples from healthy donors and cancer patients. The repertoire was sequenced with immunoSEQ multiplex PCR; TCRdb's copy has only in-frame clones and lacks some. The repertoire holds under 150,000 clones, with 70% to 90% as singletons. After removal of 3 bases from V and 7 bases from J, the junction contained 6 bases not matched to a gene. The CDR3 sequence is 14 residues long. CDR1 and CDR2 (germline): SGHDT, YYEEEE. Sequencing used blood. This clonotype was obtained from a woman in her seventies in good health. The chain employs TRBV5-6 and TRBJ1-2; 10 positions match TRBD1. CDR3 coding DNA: TGTGCCAGCAGCTCTGGACAGGGGGGAAGTGGCTACACCTTC. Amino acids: CASSSGQGGSGYTF.